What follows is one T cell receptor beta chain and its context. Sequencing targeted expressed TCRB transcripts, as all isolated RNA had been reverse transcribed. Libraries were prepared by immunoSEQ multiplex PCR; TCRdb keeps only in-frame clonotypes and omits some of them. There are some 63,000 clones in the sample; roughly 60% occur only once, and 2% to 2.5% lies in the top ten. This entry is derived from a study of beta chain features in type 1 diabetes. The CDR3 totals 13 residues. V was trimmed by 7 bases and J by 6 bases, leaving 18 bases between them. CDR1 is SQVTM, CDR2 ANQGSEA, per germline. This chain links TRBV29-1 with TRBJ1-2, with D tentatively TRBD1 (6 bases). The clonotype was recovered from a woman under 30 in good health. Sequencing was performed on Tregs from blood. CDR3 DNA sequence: TGCAGCGGGGGGGACTACAGGGTCAATGGCTACACCTTC. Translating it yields CSGGDYRVNGYTF. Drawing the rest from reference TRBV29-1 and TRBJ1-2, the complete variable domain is SAVISQKPSRDICQRGTSLTIQCQVDSQVTMMFWYRQQPGQSLTLIATANQGSEATYESGFVIDKFPISRPNLTFSTLTVSNMSPEDSSIYLCSGGDYRVNGYTFGSGTRLTVV.